The clone carrying this T cell receptor beta chain has a handful of counts. Its specificity is not known. The time point: newly diagnosed GD, antithyroid drugs for less than 3 months. The TCR library was made from RNA that had been extracted from PBMCs in TRIzol. These data originate in a study of regulatory T cells in long-lasting Graves disease. Notes on the study in general: New patients shared some 980 public clonotypes, and persistent patients shared more, with over 2,500.

With iRepertoire HTBI primers and Arm-PCR of CDR3 regions, TCR beta libraries were built. MiXCR, run by TCRdb on the multiplex PCR reads, gives a single entry per CDR3 protein. The sample has 370,000 or so distinct CDR3 sequences; around 15% are singletons. These data are also associated with another study on T cells in Graves' hyperthyroidism and ophthalmopathy. That source adds: In the blood, most expanded thyroid clonotypes above 0.001 appeared as well.

The sample here was peripheral blood mononuclear cells (PBMCs), taken at new diagnosis, from a patient treated with antithyroid drugs. The sequence came from a woman aged 18-29 years with Graves disease.

The CDR3 coding sequence is TGTGCCAGCAGTGAATACCCCGGATGGGGTGAAAAACTGTTTTTT. Residues: CASSEYPGWGEKLFF. The chain recombines TRBV25-1 with TRBJ1-4; D is unresolved. The germline V and J ends were trimmed by 0 bases and 7 bases, with 12 bases remaining between them. The CDR3 extends over 15 amino acids. CDR1 is MGHDK and CDR2 is SYGVNS in the germline V gene.